The 8 T cell receptor beta chains reported below all come from one sample, sequenced in a study of blood T cells in healthy people across ages. A second PCR, run for roughly 7 to 12 cycles, used a sample-barcoded 5' primer plus a J-beta primer mix. MiXCR, run by TCRdb on the 5' RACE reads, gives a single entry per CDR3 protein. The sample yields 660,000 or so distinct CDR3 sequences, approximately 50% seen once. Sequenced material: blood. Every receptor here comes from a man aged 60 to 75 in good health.

This clonotype came up a few times. The chain joins TRBV10-3 to TRBJ2-5; D is possibly TRBD2 (6 bases). CDR1 and CDR2 (germline): ENHRY, SYGVKD. The ends were cut back, 4 bases at V and 1 base at J, with 16 bases in the middle. CDR3 length: 16 amino acids. The CDR3 sequence: CAISVGRQGLQETQYF. Here the CDR3 DNA reads TGTGCCATCAGTGTCGGTAGGCAGGGACTCCAAGAGACCCAGTACTTC.

This clonotype was recorded many times. At one end, the junction sequence differs from germline, possibly due to a read error. The chain combines TRBV7-9 with TRBJ1-2; unclear D gene. Germline V gene sequence: CDR1 SEHNR, CDR2 FQNEAQ (reference sequence). This CDR3 region has 12 residues. CDR3 bases: TGTGCCAGCAGTTTAGCAGGATATGGCTACACCTTC. Translation: CASSLAGYGYTF.

A single count supports this clonotype. J is TRBJ2-1 and V is TRBV5-1; TRBD2 matches at 10 bases. V lost 0 bases to trimming and J lost 10 bases; unmatched junction nucleotides: 7. In germline, CDR1 is SGHRS, CDR2 YFSETQ. The CDR3 has 15 residues. The CDR3 sequence: CASSLVASGGQEQFF. CDR3 nucleotide sequence: TGCGCCAGCAGCTTGGTGGCTAGCGGGGGTCAGGAGCAGTTCTTC.

This clonotype was seen at least ten times. The chain is built from TRBV18 and TRBJ2-6, with D hard to call. Germline lookup yields CDR1 KGHSH and CDR2 LQKENI. CDR3 size: 14 residues. The germline V and J ends were trimmed by 8 bases and 4 bases, with 12 bases remaining between them. Here the CDR3 reads CASSPGSGANVLTF. CDR3 nucleotides: TGTGCCAGCAGCCCCGGGTCAGGGGCCAACGTCCTGACTTTC.

This chain connects TRBV5-1 to TRBJ2-6, with no clear D. The CDR3 extends over 16 amino acids. Germline V gene sequence: CDR1 SGHRS, CDR2 YFSETQ. V lost 1 base, J lost 0 bases, and 8 bases lay in between. As DNA, the CDR3 is TGCGCCAGCAGCTTGTTCTCGGCCTCTGGGGCCAACGTCCTGACTTTC. Translating gives CASSLFSASGANVLTF. The full variable domain, with the rest looked up from reference TRBV5-1 and TRBJ2-6, is KAGVTQTPRYLIKTRGQQVTLSCSPISGHRSVSWYQQTPGQGLQFLFEYFSETQRNKGNFPGRFSGRQFSNSRSEMNVSTLELGDSALYLCASSLFSASGANVLTFGAGSRLTVL.

V usage is TRBV5-8 and J usage is TRBJ1-1; D gene uncertain. Trimming cost V 0 bases and J 3 bases, with 9 bases left between them. Germline values: CDR1 SGHTS, CDR2 YDEGEE. CDR3 length: 14 amino acids. The CDR3 region is CASSLAPGYTEAFF. DNA of the CDR3: TGTGCCAGCAGCTTGGCCCCCGGATACACTGAAGCTTTCTTT. The full variable domain, completed using reference TRBV5-8 and TRBJ1-1, is EAGVTQSPTHLIKTRGQQATLRCSPISGHTSVYWYQQALGLGLQFLLWYDEGEERNRGNFPPRFSGRQFPNYSSELNVNALELEDSALYLCASSLAPGYTEAFFGQGTRLTVV.

This rearrangement joins TRBV9 to TRBJ1-1, with 8 bases aligning to TRBD1. Trimming removed 3 bases from V and 7 bases from J; junction bases left unmatched: 8. The CDR3 is 14 amino acids. Germline V lookup: CDR1 SGDLS, CDR2 YYNGEE. CDR3 DNA sequence: TGTGCCAGCAGCGCACAGACAGGGGTGGGTGAAGCTTTCTTT. Its translation: CASSAQTGVGEAFF.

This clonotype was observed a few times. Germline is not matched at one junction end, which may reflect a read error. The chain has TRBV7-9 and TRBJ2-5, with a tentative D call TRBD1 (6 bases). Germline lookup yields CDR1 SEHNR and CDR2 FQNEAQ (reference sequence). CDR3 size: 14 residues. Here the CDR3 reads CASTQGLDQEAQYF. In DNA form, the CDR3 reads TGTGCCAGCACCCAGGGGTTGGACCAAGAGGCCCAGTACTTC.